These 10 T cell receptor beta chains came from one sample sequenced in a study of CD8 T cells in Susac syndrome. Random hexamers primed reverse transcription of about 0.45 to 1 ug RNA. One entry per CDR3 protein results from TCRdb running MiXCR on the immunoSEQ multiplex PCR reads. The table includes about 210,000 distinct CDR3 sequences, about 95% detected once. The specimen was CD4+ T cells from PBMCs. The receptor set was obtained from a human donor with multiple sclerosis.

The rearrangement joins TRBV20-1 to TRBJ1-5; D unclear. Germline values: CDR1 DFQATT, CDR2 SNEGSKA (reference sequence). Trimming took 3 bases from V and 5 from J, leaving 11 bases between them. The CDR3 is 13 amino acids. CDR3 coding DNA: TGCAGTGCTAGGTCTGGGAGCGATCAGCCCCAGCATTTT. Amino acids: CSARSGSDQPQHF.

The rearrangement uses TRBV27 and TRBJ2-1; maybe TRBD1 (6 bases). This CDR3 spans 14 amino acids. Germline assignment: CDR1 MNHEY and CDR2 SMNVEV (reference sequence). V shed 6 bases and J shed 7 bases, with 16 bases lying between them. In DNA, the CDR3 is TGTGCCAGCAGCCTTAGCGCGAGGGGGAATGAGCAGTTCTTC. Translating gives CASSLSARGNEQFF.

The chain carries TRBV2 and TRBJ2-7, with 7 bases fitting TRBD1. The length of the CDR3 is 13 residues. Germline V CDR1 and CDR2: SNHLY, FYNNEI. V shed 6 bases and J 5 bases; nucleotides not matched to a gene: 7. In DNA form, the CDR3 reads TGTGCCAGCAGCGAACAGGGGTCGGACGAGCAGTACTTC. This sequence encodes CASSEQGSDEQYF.

This rearrangement joins TRBV7-8 to TRBJ2-1; maybe TRBD2 (6 bases). V was shortened by 1 base and J by 8 bases, with 12 bases between the two germline ends. Germline V CDR1 and CDR2: SGHVS, FQNEAQ. This CDR3 spans 14 amino acids. CDR3 loop: CASSLVGGSYEQFF. As DNA, the CDR3 is TGTGCCAGCAGCTTAGTGGGGGGATCTTATGAGCAGTTCTTC.

In its sample, this clonotype was seen once. J is TRBJ2-1 and V is TRBV29-1, with 9 bases identical to TRBD2. Germline V CDR1 and CDR2: SQVTM, ANQGSEA. V lost 7 bases and J lost 10; bases outside the gene matches: 14. The CDR3 is 14 residues long. The CDR3 loop reads CSARPGTSRSEQFF. The CDR3 DNA sequence: TGCAGCGCTCGACCCGGGACTAGCCGTTCCGAGCAGTTCTTC.

V and J are TRBV30 and TRBJ2-7; D is perhaps TRBD1 or TRBD2 (5 bases each). Trimming pared 5 bases from V and 3 bases from J, leaving 5 bases between. The germline CDR1 and CDR2 sequences are GTSNPN and SVGIG (reference sequence). This CDR3 region has 10 residues. CDR3 residues: CAWGGYEQYF. CDR3 DNA sequence: TGTGCCTGGGGGGGCTACGAGCAGTACTTC.

The V gene is TRBV2, the J gene TRBJ2-3; possibly TRBD2 for D (5 bases). CDR1 SNHLY and CDR2 FYNNEI come from the germline V gene. Trimming took off 7 bases at V and 2 bases at J, with 13 bases between the two ends. The CDR3 covers 14 residues. The DNA of the CDR3 is TGTGCCAGCAACATCCCGGGGAACACAGATACGCAGTATTTT. It codes for CASNIPGNTDTQYF. The whole variable domain, remainder taken from reference TRBV2 and TRBJ2-3, is EPEVTQTPSHQVTQMGQEVILRCVPISNHLYFYWYRQILGQKVEFLVSFYNNEISEKSEIFDDQFSVERPDGSNFTLKIRSTKLEDSAMYFCASNIPGNTDTQYFGPGTRLTVL.

This chain links TRBV9 with TRBJ1-5; D gene uncertain. Deletions cut 0 bases from V and 6 bases from J, with 7 bases between. The CDR3 consists of 13 residues. Germline loops: CDR1 SGDLS, CDR2 YYNGEE. The CDR3 loop reads CASSVEGFQPQHF. CDR3 DNA: TGTGCCAGCAGCGTAGAAGGGTTTCAGCCCCAGCATTTT.

This clonotype has just one count. One junction end does not reproduce the germline sequence, and a read error may be involved. The chain couples TRBV10-3 to TRBJ2-3; TRBD2 is a possible D gene (6 bases). The CDR3 runs to 18 residues. The V gene's germline CDR1 is ENHRY and CDR2 SYGVKD. CDR3 DNA: TGTGCCATCAGCGGGTCGGGGGTAGCGAGTCACCCCACATATACGCAGTATTTT. This codes for CAISGSGVASHPTYTQYF.

The chain joins TRBV5-1 to TRBJ2-7; 11 bases are shared with TRBD2. The J segment lost 5 bases and the V segment lost 3 bases, leaving 4 bases of the junction unmatched. Per germline, CDR1 SGHRS and CDR2 YFSETQ. The CDR3 extends over 14 amino acids. The CDR3 bases are TGCGCCAGCAGCTCGGGACTAGCGGTCAACGAGCAGTACTTC. Translation: CASSSGLAVNEQYF.